A selection of T cell receptor beta chains follows, all from one sample in a study of T cell responses to AZD1222 COVID-19 vaccine. TCRdb's copy holds only in-frame clones and misses some; the assay was immunoSEQ multiplex PCR. The profile shows approximately 42,000 clones, about 91% of them singletons. The material sequenced was peripheral blood, taken 28 days after the second AZD1222 dose. Receptors originate from an adult who received the AZD1222 COVID-19 vaccine. CDR3s include the opening cysteine and the closing phenylalanine or tryptophan. Fields, in order: CDR3 protein, CDR3 DNA, V gene, J gene, clone size, D gene. A D gene is named only where the DNA matches it firmly. Clone size is not always given. Where it is, it says once, few, many or a class for expanded clones.

cdr3_aa: CSALRQAMGFF
cdr3_nt: TGCAGTGCCCTAAGACAGGCCATGGGGTTCTTC
v_call: TRBV20-1
j_call: TRBJ2-1
clone_size: -
d_call: -

cdr3_aa: CASSLTQGARGEAFF
cdr3_nt: TGTGCCAGCAGCTTAACCCAGGGGGCGCGGGGAGAAGCTTTCTTT
v_call: TRBV7-9
j_call: TRBJ1-1
clone_size: -
d_call: TRBD1

cdr3_aa: CASRKIQGNEKLFF
cdr3_nt: TGTGCCAGCAGGAAAATACAGGGCAATGAAAAACTGTTTTTT
v_call: TRBV6-5
j_call: TRBJ1-4
clone_size: -
d_call: -

cdr3_aa: CASSLRGYEQYF
cdr3_nt: TGTGCCAGCAGTCTAAGGGGGTACGAGCAGTACTTC
v_call: TRBV27
j_call: TRBJ2-7
clone_size: once
d_call: -

cdr3_aa: CASTSRLGEQFF
cdr3_nt: TGTGCCAGCACTTCGAGGTTGGGTGAGCAGTTCTTC
v_call: TRBV7-3
j_call: TRBJ2-1
clone_size: -
d_call: -

cdr3_aa: CASSPERNEKLFF
cdr3_nt: TGTGCCAGCTCACCCGAGCGCAATGAAAAACTGTTTTTT
v_call: TRBV18
j_call: TRBJ1-4
clone_size: -
d_call: -

cdr3_aa: CASSYGQGSAFF
cdr3_nt: TGTGCCAGCAGTTACGGGCAGGGGTCGGCTTTCTTT
v_call: TRBV6-5
j_call: TRBJ1-1
clone_size: -
d_call: -

cdr3_aa: CASSEARFSSTDTQYF
cdr3_nt: TGTGCCAGCAGTGAAGCGAGGTTCTCCAGCACAGATACGCAGTATTTT
v_call: TRBV6-1
j_call: TRBJ2-3
clone_size: -
d_call: -

cdr3_aa: CASSEALASLAPRSTDTQYF
cdr3_nt: TGTGCCAGCAGTGAAGCCCTGGCGAGTCTGGCCCCGAGAAGCACAGATACGCAGTATTTT
v_call: TRBV2
j_call: TRBJ2-3
clone_size: -
d_call: -

cdr3_aa: CASSGQGADTEAFF
cdr3_nt: TGTGCCAGCAGTGGACAGGGGGCAGACACTGAAGCTTTCTTT
v_call: TRBV2
j_call: TRBJ1-1
clone_size: -
d_call: TRBD1

cdr3_aa: CASSQDGAGLNTIYF
cdr3_nt: TGCGCCAGCAGCCAAGATGGGGCAGGTCTAAACACCATATATTTT
v_call: TRBV4-1
j_call: TRBJ1-3
clone_size: few
d_call: -

cdr3_aa: CAGQAISGNTIYF
cdr3_nt: TGTGCCGGACAGGCCATCTCTGGAAACACCATATATTTT
v_call: TRBV30
j_call: TRBJ1-3
clone_size: -
d_call: TRBD1

cdr3_aa: CASSLSPQGAEKLFF
cdr3_nt: TGTGCCAGCAGCCTCTCCCCCCAGGGGGCTGAAAAACTGTTTTTT
v_call: TRBV4-2
j_call: TRBJ1-4
clone_size: few
d_call: TRBD1

cdr3_aa: CASSFGDSQLYTF
cdr3_nt: TGTGCCAGCAGCTTTGGGGACAGCCAACTCTACACCTTC
v_call: TRBV7-6
j_call: TRBJ1-2
clone_size: -
d_call: TRBD1

cdr3_aa: CASTQGQETQYF
cdr3_nt: TGTGCCAGCACACAGGGACAAGAGACCCAGTACTTC
v_call: TRBV2
j_call: TRBJ2-5
clone_size: -
d_call: -

cdr3_aa: CASSPRMEKTQYF
cdr3_nt: TGTGCCAGCAGCCCCCGAATGGAGAAGACCCAGTACTTC
v_call: TRBV11-3
j_call: TRBJ2-5
clone_size: -
d_call: -

cdr3_aa: CASSFQETQYF
cdr3_nt: TGTGCCAGCAGTTTCCAAGAGACCCAGTACTTC
v_call: TRBV6-2/TRBV6-3
j_call: TRBJ2-5
clone_size: -
d_call: -

cdr3_aa: CASSLGGVRTDTQYF
cdr3_nt: TGTGCCAGCAGCTTAGGAGGTGTGCGCACAGATACGCAGTATTTT
v_call: TRBV7-9
j_call: TRBJ2-3
clone_size: -
d_call: -

cdr3_aa: CSVADGANYGYTF
cdr3_nt: TGCAGCGTTGCAGATGGAGCTAACTATGGCTACACCTTC
v_call: TRBV29-1
j_call: TRBJ1-2
clone_size: -
d_call: -

cdr3_aa: CASSPGTEGSPLHF
cdr3_nt: TGCGCCAGCAGCCCCGGGACCGAGGGTTCACCCCTCCACTTT
v_call: TRBV5-1
j_call: TRBJ1-6
clone_size: -
d_call: -

cdr3_aa: CASSFSGVGTDTQYF
cdr3_nt: TGTGCCAGTAGTTTTTCAGGGGTGGGCACAGATACGCAGTATTTT
v_call: TRBV19
j_call: TRBJ2-3
clone_size: -
d_call: -

cdr3_aa: CASSVELNYGYTF
cdr3_nt: TGTGCCAGCAGCGTAGAGCTTAACTATGGCTACACCTTC
v_call: TRBV9
j_call: TRBJ1-2
clone_size: -
d_call: -

cdr3_aa: CASSESGTETYNEQFF
cdr3_nt: TGTGCCAGCAGCGAGTCCGGGACAGAGACCTACAATGAGCAGTTCTTC
v_call: TRBV5-6
j_call: TRBJ2-1
clone_size: -
d_call: TRBD1

cdr3_aa: CASSPGTVSYNEQFF
cdr3_nt: TGTGCCAGCTCACCGGGGACGGTCTCCTACAATGAGCAGTTCTTC
v_call: TRBV18
j_call: TRBJ2-1
clone_size: -
d_call: -